The 25 T cell receptor beta chains below were found in one sample sequenced in a study of cytomegalovirus exposure and HLA in healthy donors. Generated by immunoSEQ multiplex PCR, the TCRdb table keeps only in-frame clones and is missing some. The sample yields around 150,000 clones, roughly 90% seen once. Sequencing used PBMCs. The receptor set was obtained from a woman in her 30s in good health and CMV-seronegative.

The chain has TRBV9 and TRBJ2-1; 7 bases are shared with TRBD2. Germline assignment: CDR1 SGDLS and CDR2 YYNGEE. The V and J ends lost 0 bases and 8 bases, in that order; junction bases with no gene match: 8. The CDR3 runs to 15 residues. The DNA for the CDR3 is TGTGCCAGCAGCGTAGGGGTAAGCGGGATAGATGAGCAGTTCTTC. This encodes CASSVGVSGIDEQFF.

The chain combines TRBV7-6 with TRBJ2-1; unclear D gene. Germline-derived CDR1 and CDR2 are SGHVS and FNYEAQ. The V end was cut by 5 bases, the J end by 5 bases, with 16 bases between. The CDR3 runs to 15 residues. The CDR3 region has the DNA TGTGCCAGCAGCCCACCCTCCATGACTCACAATGAGCAGTTCTTC. Its protein is CASSPPSMTHNEQFF.

The V gene is TRBV19, the J gene TRBJ1-1; no definite D call. This CDR3 has 15 amino acids. Germline V gene sequence: CDR1 LNHDA, CDR2 SQIVND (reference sequence). The germline V and J ends were trimmed by 5 bases and 1 base, with 14 bases remaining between them. The CDR3 DNA reads as TGTGCCAGTAGTCGGTTGGCAGTTTCGAACACTGAAGCTTTCTTT. Protein: CASSRLAVSNTEAFF.

The gene calls are TRBV27 and TRBJ2-3, with a weak D call TRBD2 (5 bases). Germline CDR1 is MNHEY and CDR2 is SMNVEV (reference sequence). V was cut by 4 bases and J by 2 bases, with 19 bases left in between. The CDR3 extends over 17 amino acids. CDR3 DNA sequence: TGTGCCAGCAGTTCCCCGCTTCTGGCGGGTTACACAGATACGCAGTATTTT. It yields the protein CASSSPLLAGYTDTQYF.

In this sample, this clone turned up once. The V and J genes are TRBV28 and TRBJ2-2; possible D gene TRBD1, 6 bases. The germline V gene has CDR1 MDHEN and CDR2 SYDVKM. V was trimmed by 5 bases and J by 2 bases, leaving 18 bases between them. The CDR3 is 17 residues long. This chain's CDR3 is CASSPRRGTPNTGELFF. Written as DNA, the CDR3 is TGTGCCAGCAGTCCCCGAAGAGGGACACCAAACACCGGGGAGCTGTTTTTT.

The chain has TRBV28 and TRBJ1-1; D possibly corresponds to TRBD1 (6 bases). Germline V gene data show CDR1 as MDHEN and CDR2 as SYDVKM. Trimming took 5 bases from V and 3 from J, leaving 19 bases between them. This CDR3 region has 16 residues. The CDR3 region is CASSPQLGAGYTEAFF. In DNA, the CDR3 is TGTGCCAGCAGTCCACAGTTGGGGGCGGGGTACACTGAAGCTTTCTTT.

The chain combines TRBV4-3 with TRBJ1-1; tentative D call: TRBD1 (5 bases). The CDR3 is 15 amino acids. CDR1 is LGHNA, CDR2 YSLEER, per germline. Trimming removed 0 bases from V and 1 base from J, with 9 bases in between. CDR3 protein: CASSQEARGNTEAFF. The CDR3 DNA follows: TGCGCCAGCAGCCAAGAAGCAAGGGGGAACACTGAAGCTTTCTTT.

The gene calls are TRBV5-1 and TRBJ2-7, with 11 bases fitting TRBD2. Trimming at V came to 1 base and at J to 8 bases, leaving 5 bases not matched to a gene. The CDR3 extends over 14 amino acids. Germline-derived CDR1 and CDR2 are SGHRS and YFSETQ. The CDR3 region is CASSLSSGGAKQYF. The CDR3 region has the DNA TGCGCCAGCAGCTTGAGTAGCGGGGGGGCTAAGCAGTACTTC.

This clone was seen only once. The chain employs TRBV4-2 and TRBJ2-1, with TRBD2 matching over 9 bases. V was clipped by 0 bases and J by 8 bases; unmatched bases: 5. The CDR3 has 15 residues. CDR1 and CDR2 from the germline V gene are LGHNA and YNFKEQ. CDR3 sequence: CASSQDGGGVYEQFF. For the CDR3, the DNA is TGTGCCAGCAGCCAAGATGGCGGGGGGGTCTATGAGCAGTTCTTC.

V is TRBV5-1 and J is TRBJ1-1; TRBD1 aligns across 7 bases. The V and J ends lost 2 bases and 4 bases, in that order; junction bases with no gene match: 5. CDR1 and CDR2 (germline): SGHRS, YFSETQ. The CDR3 totals 14 residues. CDR3: CASSFAGGITEAFF. The CDR3, as DNA: TGCGCCAGCAGCTTTGCAGGGGGGATCACTGAAGCTTTCTTT.

V gene TRBV27 combines with J gene TRBJ1-2, with D perhaps TRBD1 (6 bases). The CDR3 is 16 residues long. Germline V gene data show CDR1 as MNHEY and CDR2 as SMNVEV (reference sequence). V was pared by 4 bases and J by 2 bases, with 17 bases between. The CDR3: CASSSPRGGVNYGYTF. The CDR3, as DNA: TGTGCCAGCAGTTCACCGAGAGGGGGTGTCAACTATGGCTACACCTTC.

J is TRBJ2-2 and V is TRBV29-1; 14 bases match TRBD2. The CDR3 sequence is 20 residues long. Looked up from germline, CDR1 is SQVTM and CDR2 is ANQGSEA. The J segment lost 6 bases and the V segment lost 0 bases, leaving 15 bases of the junction unmatched. The CDR3 DNA reads as TGCAGCGTTGAAGATCGTCGGCGGGGACTAGCGGGAGTGGGGTCCGGGGAGCTGTTTTTT. This gives the protein CSVEDRRRGLAGVGSGELFF.

The chain employs TRBV27 and TRBJ1-2; perhaps TRBD1 as D (6 bases). CDR1 and CDR2 (germline): MNHEY, SMNVEV (reference sequence). CDR3 length: 17 amino acids. The ends were cut back, 5 bases at V and 4 bases at J, with 23 bases in the middle. DNA of the CDR3: TGTGCCAGCAGTCAAAGCGCTTCGGGGGGCGCGGGCTATGGCTACACCTTC. Translated, it gives CASSQSASGGAGYGYTF.

This clone has more than one count but fewer than ten. This sequence joins TRBV7-2 and TRBJ2-1; 8 nucleotides align to TRBD2. This CDR3 contains 19 residues. The V gene's germline CDR1 is SGHTA and CDR2 FQGNSA. The V segment lost 5 bases and the J segment 4 bases; nucleotides outside the gene matches: 19. CDR3 loop: CASSPGVSGTTSVYNEQFF. The CDR3 DNA reads as TGTGCCAGCAGCCCAGGGGTTAGCGGGACCACGTCTGTATACAATGAGCAGTTCTTC.

The V call is TRBV7-9, the J call TRBJ2-7; TRBD1 agrees at 8 bases. Trimming took 6 bases from V and 0 from J; bases not matched to a gene: 10. The CDR3 length is 16 residues. Per germline, CDR1 SEHNR and CDR2 FQNEAQ (reference sequence). This CDR3 is CASSKDRAKSSYEQYF. DNA for the CDR3: TGTGCCAGCAGTAAGGACAGGGCCAAAAGCTCCTACGAGCAGTACTTC.

The chain joins TRBV29-1 to TRBJ2-4; 10 bases agree with TRBD1. In germline, CDR1 is SQVTM, CDR2 ANQGSEA. The CDR3 totals 14 residues. V shed 6 bases, J shed 0 bases, and the junction held 2 bases outside the gene matches. The CDR3 nucleotides are TGCAGCGTCGGGACAGGGGTAGCCAAAAACATTCAGTACTTC. This codes for CSVGTGVAKNIQYF.

V is TRBV30 and J is TRBJ1-2, with no clear D. This CDR3 region has 12 residues. Germline CDR1 reads GTSNPN; CDR2 reads SVGIG (reference sequence). V dropped 5 bases and J dropped 6 bases, with 13 bases sitting between them. CDR3 DNA: TGTGCCTGGGCGCCCCAGGTTGATGGCTACACCTTC. Its translation is CAWAPQVDGYTF. Based on the CDR3 plus reference TRBV30 and TRBJ1-2, the full variable domain is SQTIHQWPATLVQPVGSPLSLECTVEGTSNPNLYWYRQAAGRGLQLLFYSVGIGQISSEVPQNLSASRPQDRQFILSSKKLLLSDSGFYLCAWAPQVDGYTFGSGTRLTVV.

Only one count was recorded for this clone. The chain links TRBV2 to TRBJ2-7, with D perhaps assigned TRBD1 or TRBD2 (7 bases each). The germline gives CDR1 SNHLY, CDR2 FYNNEI. Trimming removed 3 bases from V and 5 bases from J, with 17 bases in between. The CDR3 is 15 residues long. CDR3: CASSDPAGGVHEQYF. CDR3 in DNA: TGTGCCAGCAGTGATCCGGCAGGGGGGGTTCACGAGCAGTACTTC.

The J gene is TRBJ2-1, the V gene TRBV15, with TRBD2 matching over 7 bases. Per germline, CDR1 LNHNV and CDR2 YYDKDF (reference sequence). This CDR3 is built from 12 residues. The J segment lost 8 bases and the V segment lost 3 bases, leaving 1 base of the junction unmatched. The CDR3 region has the DNA TGTGCCACCAGCAGGGGAGGGGATGAGCAGTTCTTC. It translates to CATSRGGDEQFF.

The chain links TRBV6-1 to TRBJ2-3; either TRBD1 or TRBD2 may fit D (5 bases each). Trimming removed 2 bases at V and 3 bases at J, with 12 bases between. The CDR3 has 15 residues. From germline, CDR1 is MNHNS and CDR2 SASEGT. The chain's CDR3 is CASSEFGGRTDTQYF. DNA of the CDR3: TGTGCCAGCAGTGAATTTGGGGGAAGGACAGATACGCAGTATTTT.

This chain joins TRBV5-6 and TRBJ1-1, with a tentative D call TRBD1 (5 bases). CDR1 and CDR2 (germline): SGHDT, YYEEEE. The V end lost 2 bases, the J end lost 1 base, and 18 bases lay between the germline ends. The CDR3 is made up of 17 amino acids. The CDR3 loop reads CASSFPVTGTANTEAFF. The DNA for the CDR3 is TGTGCCAGCAGCTTCCCTGTAACCGGGACGGCGAACACTGAAGCTTTCTTT.

This sequence joins TRBV5-4 and TRBJ2-2; possible D gene TRBD2, 5 bases. Trimming removed 5 bases from V and 1 base from J, with 12 bases in between. The CDR3 covers 15 residues. Germline assignment: CDR1 SGHNT and CDR2 YYREEE (reference sequence). CDR3 amino acids: CASSKGGLNTGELFF. CDR3 bases: TGTGCCAGCAGTAAGGGCGGGTTGAACACCGGGGAGCTGTTTTTT.

This chain links TRBV4-3 with TRBJ2-1; 13 bases are shared with TRBD2. Germline V gene sequence: CDR1 LGHNA, CDR2 YSLEER. Trimming at V came to 0 bases and at J to 7 bases, leaving 9 bases not matched to a gene. The CDR3 extends over 18 amino acids. The CDR3, as DNA: TGCGCCAGCAGCCAAGATCTTAAGACTAGCGGGGGGCGGAATGAGCAGTTCTTC. It encodes CASSQDLKTSGGRNEQFF.

This clone was found once. The CDR3 bases are TGTGCCAGCAGTTCCTCCCTCGGGCAGGGCCCCACAGATACGCAGTATTTT. Translating gives CASSSSLGQGPTDTQYF. The V call is TRBV27, the J call TRBJ2-3; D perhaps matches TRBD1 (5 bases). The V gene lost 4 bases and the J gene lost 2 bases, with 19 bases spanning the gap. Germline CDR1 MNHEY, CDR2 SMNVEV (reference sequence). The CDR3 runs 17 residues.

This chain uses TRBV4-2 with TRBJ1-2; TRBD1 aligns across 7 bases. Germline values: CDR1 LGHNA, CDR2 YNFKEQ. The length of the CDR3 is 19 residues. The trim removed 2 bases at V and 4 bases at J, leaving 19 bases unmatched. The CDR3 nucleotides are TGTGCCAGCAGCCAACCTACCCCGGACAGGCGGACTCCTGGCTATGGCTACACCTTC. Protein product: CASSQPTPDRRTPGYGYTF.